This T cell receptor (beta chain) was observed in a study of blood T cell repertoires in COVID-19. For the study at large: Both acute and convalescent COVID-19 samples were obtained from the United States, Italy and Spain. Nucleic acid was either cDNA or gDNA, and it came from T cells, B-cell-depleted T cells, or PBMCs.

Original methodology: It was from reference gene primer amplification that nucleated cell counts were estimated. The method was immunoSEQ multiplex PCR; TCRdb's version includes in-frame clones alone and lacks a portion of them. That table gives V, J and clone size, and the DNA gave D and trimming. This table has approximately 150,000 clones, 70% to 90% appearing once. Trimming took off 8 bases at V and 2 bases at J, with 9 bases between the two ends. The germline V gene encodes CDR1 ENHRY and CDR2 SYGVKD. The CDR3 sequence is 12 residues long. This rearrangement joins TRBV10-3 to TRBJ2-5, with D tentatively TRBD2 (6 bases). The TCR sequence derives from a human donor in a cohort sampled during active COVID-19. Sequences were obtained from peripheral blood. CDR3 DNA: TGTGCCATCGGGGGGATACAAGAGACCCAGTACTTC. Residues: CAIGGIQETQYF.